This T cell receptor beta chain appears in the sequencing data of a study of T cells in Graves' hyperthyroidism and ophthalmopathy. Whole-study findings and limits: Most thyroid clonotypes expanded above 0.001 were also detected in blood.

RNA transcripts served as the template for amplifying TCR beta CDR3 regions. Initially, a first-round RT-PCR of the TCR CDR3 employed the HTBI primer set. TCRdb reprocessed the multiplex PCR reads with MiXCR, giving one entry per CDR3 protein. The repertoire has 490,000 or so distinct CDR3 sequences, around 43% of them found once; the top ten carry approximately 44%. As to this clonotype: Its antigen is undetermined.

This TCR was sampled from an adult woman with Graves' disease, either hyperthyroidism or ophthalmopathy (not recorded which). Material for sequencing was peripheral blood or thyroid tissue (not recorded which).

The CDR3: CASSLVQKYEQYF. The CDR3 DNA reads TGTGCCAGCAGCTTAGTCCAAAAATACGAGCAGTACTTC. The gene calls are TRBV7-2 and TRBJ2-7; unclear D gene. Germline V gene sequence: CDR1 SGHTA, CDR2 FQGNSA. The CDR3 has 13 amino acids. Trimming took 1 base from V and 4 from J, leaving 8 bases between them.